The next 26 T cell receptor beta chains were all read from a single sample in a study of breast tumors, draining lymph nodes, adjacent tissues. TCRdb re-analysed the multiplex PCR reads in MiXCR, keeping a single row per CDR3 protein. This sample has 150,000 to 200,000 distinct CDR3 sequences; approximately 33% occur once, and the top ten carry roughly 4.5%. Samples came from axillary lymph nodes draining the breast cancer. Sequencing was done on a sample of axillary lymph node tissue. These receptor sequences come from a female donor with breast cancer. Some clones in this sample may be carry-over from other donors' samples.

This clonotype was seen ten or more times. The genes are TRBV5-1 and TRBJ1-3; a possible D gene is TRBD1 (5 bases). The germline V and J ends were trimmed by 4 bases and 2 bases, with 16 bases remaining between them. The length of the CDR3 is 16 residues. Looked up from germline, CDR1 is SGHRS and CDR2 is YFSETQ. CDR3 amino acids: CASSQGWNPTGNTIYF. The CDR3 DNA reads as TGCGCCAGCAGCCAGGGATGGAACCCCACTGGAAACACCATATATTTT.

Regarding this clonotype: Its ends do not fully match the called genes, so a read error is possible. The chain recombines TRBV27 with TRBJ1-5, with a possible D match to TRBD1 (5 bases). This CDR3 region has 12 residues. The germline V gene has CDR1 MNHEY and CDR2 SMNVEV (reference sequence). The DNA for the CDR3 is TGTGCCAGCAAGGCAGGGAATCATCCCCAGCATTTT. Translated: CASKAGNHPQHF.

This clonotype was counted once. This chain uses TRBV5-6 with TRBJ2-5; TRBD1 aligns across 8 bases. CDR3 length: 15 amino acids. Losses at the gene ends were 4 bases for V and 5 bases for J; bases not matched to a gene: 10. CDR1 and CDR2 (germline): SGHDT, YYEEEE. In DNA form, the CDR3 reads TGTGCCAGCAGCCCGACAGGGGCCAAAGGGGAGACCCAGTACTTC. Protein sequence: CASSPTGAKGETQYF.

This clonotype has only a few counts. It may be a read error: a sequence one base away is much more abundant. CDR3 residues: CSARGRRRVAYGYTF. DNA for the CDR3: TGCAGTGCTAGAGGAAGGCGCAGGGTCGCCTATGGCTACACCTTC. V is TRBV20-1 and J is TRBJ1-2, with D perhaps matching TRBD1 (5 bases). V lost 1 base and J lost 4, with 16 bases in between. Germline-derived CDR1 and CDR2 are DFQATT and SNEGSKA (reference sequence). The CDR3 sequence is 15 residues long.

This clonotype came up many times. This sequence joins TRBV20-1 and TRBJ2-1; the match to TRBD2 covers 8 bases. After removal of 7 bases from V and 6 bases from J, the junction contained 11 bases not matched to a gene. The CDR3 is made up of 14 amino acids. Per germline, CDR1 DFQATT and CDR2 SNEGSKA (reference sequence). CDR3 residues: CSGAAGGRGNEQFF. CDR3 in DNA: TGCAGTGGGGCCGCGGGGGGCCGGGGCAATGAGCAGTTCTTC.

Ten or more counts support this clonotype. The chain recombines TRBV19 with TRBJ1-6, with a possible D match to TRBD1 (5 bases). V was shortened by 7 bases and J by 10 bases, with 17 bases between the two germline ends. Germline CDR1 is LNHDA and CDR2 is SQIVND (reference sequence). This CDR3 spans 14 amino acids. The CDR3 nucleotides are TGTGCCAGTAAGAGGCAGGGCCCCAAGTCACCCCTCCACTTT. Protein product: CASKRQGPKSPLHF. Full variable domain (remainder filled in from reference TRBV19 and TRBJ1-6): DGGITQSPKYLFRKEGQNVTLSCEQNLNHDAMYWYRQDPGQGLRLIYYSQIVNDFQKGDIAEGYSVSREKKESFPLTVTSAQKNPTAFYLCASKRQGPKSPLHFGNGTRLTVT.

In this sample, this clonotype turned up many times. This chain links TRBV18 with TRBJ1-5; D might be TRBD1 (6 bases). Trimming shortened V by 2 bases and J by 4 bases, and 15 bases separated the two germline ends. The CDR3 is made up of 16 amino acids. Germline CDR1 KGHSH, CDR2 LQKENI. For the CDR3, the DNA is TGTGCCAGCTCACCATCCGCCAGGGGCCTAAATCAGCCCCAGCATTTT. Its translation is CASSPSARGLNQPQHF.

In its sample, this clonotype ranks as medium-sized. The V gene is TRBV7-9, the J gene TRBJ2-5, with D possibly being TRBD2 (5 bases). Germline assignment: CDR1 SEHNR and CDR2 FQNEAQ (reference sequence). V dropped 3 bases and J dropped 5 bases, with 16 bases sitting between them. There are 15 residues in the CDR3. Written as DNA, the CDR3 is TGTGCCAGCAGCTTCGTTACCGGGATTCTGGAGACCCAGTACTTC. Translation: CASSFVTGILETQYF.

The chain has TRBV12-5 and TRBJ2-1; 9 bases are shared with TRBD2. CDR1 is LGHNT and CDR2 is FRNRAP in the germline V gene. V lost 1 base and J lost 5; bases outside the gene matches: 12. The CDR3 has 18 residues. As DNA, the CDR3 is TGTGCTAGTGGTTTGGCGACTTTAGCGGGAGCGGGGGACAATGAGCAGTTCTTC. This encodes CASGLATLAGAGDNEQFF.

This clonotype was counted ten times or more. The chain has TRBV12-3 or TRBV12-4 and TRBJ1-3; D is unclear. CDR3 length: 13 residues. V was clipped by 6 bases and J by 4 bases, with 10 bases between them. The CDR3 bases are TGTGCCAGCAGCCCCGGACTAGGAAACACCATATATTTT. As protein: CASSPGLGNTIYF.

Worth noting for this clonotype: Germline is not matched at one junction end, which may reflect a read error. The CDR3 DNA follows: TGTGCCTGCAGTCACAGCTTGACAGGGGGGAATCAGCCCCAGCATTTT. Protein product: CACSHSLTGGNQPQHF. The gene calls are TRBV6-2 or TRBV6-3 and TRBJ1-5; TRBD1 matches 9 bases. This CDR3 contains 16 residues. The V gene's germline CDR1 is MNHEY and CDR2 SVGEGT.

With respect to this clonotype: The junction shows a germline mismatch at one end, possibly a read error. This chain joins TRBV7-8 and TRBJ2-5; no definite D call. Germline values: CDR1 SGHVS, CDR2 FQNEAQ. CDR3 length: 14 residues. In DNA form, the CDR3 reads TGTGCCGGCAGCTTAGATGGACCACTGGACGGGCAGTACTTC. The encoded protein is CAGSLDGPLDGQYF.

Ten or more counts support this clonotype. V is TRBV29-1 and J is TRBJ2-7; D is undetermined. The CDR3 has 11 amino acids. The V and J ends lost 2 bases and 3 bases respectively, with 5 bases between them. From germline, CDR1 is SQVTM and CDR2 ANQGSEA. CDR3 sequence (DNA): TGCAGCGTTGAAAAGGGCTACGAGCAGTACTTC. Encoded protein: CSVEKGYEQYF.

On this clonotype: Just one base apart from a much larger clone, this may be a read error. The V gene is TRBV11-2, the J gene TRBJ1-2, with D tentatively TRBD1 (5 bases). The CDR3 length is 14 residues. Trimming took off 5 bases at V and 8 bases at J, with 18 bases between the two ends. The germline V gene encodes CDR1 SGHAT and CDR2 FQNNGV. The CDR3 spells CASSPGGWPWGYTF. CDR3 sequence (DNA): TGTGCCAGCAGCCCTGGGGGGTGGCCGTGGGGCTACACCTTC.

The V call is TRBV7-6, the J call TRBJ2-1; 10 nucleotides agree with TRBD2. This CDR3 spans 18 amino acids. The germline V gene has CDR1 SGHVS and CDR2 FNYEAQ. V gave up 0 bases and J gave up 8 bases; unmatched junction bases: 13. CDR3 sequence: CASSLAPWASGRIHEQFF. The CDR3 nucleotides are TGTGCCAGCAGCTTAGCCCCGTGGGCTAGCGGGAGAATCCATGAGCAGTTCTTC.

The CDR3 nucleotides read TGTGCCAGCAGCGTAAGGGAAGGCACAGATACGCAGTATTTT. Translating it yields CASSVREGTDTQYF. The chain recombines TRBV9 with TRBJ2-3; D unresolved. Looked up from germline, CDR1 is SGDLS and CDR2 is YYNGEE. This CDR3 comprises 14 residues. Trimming cost V 1 base and J 1 base, with 7 bases left between them.

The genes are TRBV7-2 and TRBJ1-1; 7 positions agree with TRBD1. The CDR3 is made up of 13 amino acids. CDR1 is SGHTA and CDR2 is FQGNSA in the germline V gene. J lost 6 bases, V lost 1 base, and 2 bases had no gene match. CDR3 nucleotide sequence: TGTGCCAGCAGCTTAGACAGGGGTCCTGAAGCTTTCTTT. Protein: CASSLDRGPEAFF.

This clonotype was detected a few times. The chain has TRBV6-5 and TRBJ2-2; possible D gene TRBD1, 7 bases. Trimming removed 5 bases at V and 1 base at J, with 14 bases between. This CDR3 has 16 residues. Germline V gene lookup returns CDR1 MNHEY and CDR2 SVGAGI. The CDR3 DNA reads TGTGCCAGCAGTCCCAGGGGGGCCTGGAACACCGGGGAGCTGTTTTTT. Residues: CASSPRGAWNTGELFF.

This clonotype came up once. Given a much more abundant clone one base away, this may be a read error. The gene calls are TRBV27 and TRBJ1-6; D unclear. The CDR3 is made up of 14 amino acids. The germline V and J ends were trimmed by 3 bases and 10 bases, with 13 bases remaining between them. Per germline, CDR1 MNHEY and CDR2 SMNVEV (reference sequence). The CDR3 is CASSLGRGKSPLHF. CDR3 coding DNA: TGTGCCAGCAGTTTGGGCCGGGGAAAATCACCCCTCCACTTT.

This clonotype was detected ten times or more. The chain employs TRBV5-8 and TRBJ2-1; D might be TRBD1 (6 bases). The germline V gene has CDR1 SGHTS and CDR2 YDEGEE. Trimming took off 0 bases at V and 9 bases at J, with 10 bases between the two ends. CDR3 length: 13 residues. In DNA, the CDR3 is TGTGCCAGCAGCTTGGAGGGGGATGGTGAGCAGTTCTTC. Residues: CASSLEGDGEQFF.

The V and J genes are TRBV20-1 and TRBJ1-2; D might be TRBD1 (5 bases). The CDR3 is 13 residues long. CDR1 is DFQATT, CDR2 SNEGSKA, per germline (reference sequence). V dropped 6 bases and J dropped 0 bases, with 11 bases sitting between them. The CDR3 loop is CSAPGLANYGYTF. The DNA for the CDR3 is TGCAGTGCCCCGGGACTAGCTAACTATGGCTACACCTTC.

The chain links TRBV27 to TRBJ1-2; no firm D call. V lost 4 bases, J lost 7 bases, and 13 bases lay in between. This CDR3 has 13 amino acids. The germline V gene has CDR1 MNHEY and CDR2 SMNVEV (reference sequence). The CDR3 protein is CASSSPPWGGYTF. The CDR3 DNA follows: TGTGCCAGCAGTTCCCCACCCTGGGGTGGCTACACCTTC.

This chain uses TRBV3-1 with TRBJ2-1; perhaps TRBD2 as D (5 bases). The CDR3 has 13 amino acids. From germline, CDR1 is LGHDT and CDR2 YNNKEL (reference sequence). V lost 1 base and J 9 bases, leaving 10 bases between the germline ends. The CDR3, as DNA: TGTGCCAGCAGCCAAGTTACAGAGGGTGAGCAGTTCTTC. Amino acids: CASSQVTEGEQFF.

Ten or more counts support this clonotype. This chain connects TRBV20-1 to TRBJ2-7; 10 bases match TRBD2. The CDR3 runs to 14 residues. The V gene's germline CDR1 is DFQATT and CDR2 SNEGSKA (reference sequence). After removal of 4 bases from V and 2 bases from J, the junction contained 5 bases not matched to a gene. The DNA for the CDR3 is TGCAGTGCTAAAGGGGGACTAGCGACCTACGAGCAGTACTTC. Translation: CSAKGGLATYEQYF.

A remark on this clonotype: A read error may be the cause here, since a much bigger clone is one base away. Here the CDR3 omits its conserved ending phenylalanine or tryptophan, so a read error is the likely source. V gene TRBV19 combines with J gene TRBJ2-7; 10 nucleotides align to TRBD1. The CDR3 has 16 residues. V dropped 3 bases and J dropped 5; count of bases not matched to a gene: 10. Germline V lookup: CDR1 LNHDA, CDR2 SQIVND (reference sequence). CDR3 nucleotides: TGTGCCAGTAGTATCTTCCCGGGACAGGGGACCCACGAGCAGTACTCC. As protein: CASSIFPGQGTHEQYS.

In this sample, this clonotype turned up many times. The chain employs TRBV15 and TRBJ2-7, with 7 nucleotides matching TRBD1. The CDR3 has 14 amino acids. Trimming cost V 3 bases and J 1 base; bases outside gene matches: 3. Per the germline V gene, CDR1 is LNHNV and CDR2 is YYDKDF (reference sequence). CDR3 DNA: TGTGCCACCAGCAGTCACAGGGGTTCCTACGAGCAGTACTTC. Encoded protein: CATSSHRGSYEQYF.